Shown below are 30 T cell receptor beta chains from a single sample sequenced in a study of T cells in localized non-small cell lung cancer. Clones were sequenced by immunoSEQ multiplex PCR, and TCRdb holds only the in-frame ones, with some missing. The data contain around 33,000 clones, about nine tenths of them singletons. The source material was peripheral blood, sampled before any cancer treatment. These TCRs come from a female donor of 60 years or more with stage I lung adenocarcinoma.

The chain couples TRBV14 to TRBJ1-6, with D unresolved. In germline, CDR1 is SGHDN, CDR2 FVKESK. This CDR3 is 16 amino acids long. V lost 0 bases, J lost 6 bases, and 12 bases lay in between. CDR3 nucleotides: TGTGCCAGCAGCCAAGACAGCGGCAACCTTAATTCACCCCTCCACTTT. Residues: CASSQDSGNLNSPLHF.

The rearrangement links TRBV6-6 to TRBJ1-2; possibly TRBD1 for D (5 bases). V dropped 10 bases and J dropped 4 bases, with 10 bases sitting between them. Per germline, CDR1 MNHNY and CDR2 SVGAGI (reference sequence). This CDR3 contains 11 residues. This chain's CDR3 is CATTDAYGYTF. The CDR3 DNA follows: TGTGCCACGACAGACGCCTATGGCTACACCTTC.

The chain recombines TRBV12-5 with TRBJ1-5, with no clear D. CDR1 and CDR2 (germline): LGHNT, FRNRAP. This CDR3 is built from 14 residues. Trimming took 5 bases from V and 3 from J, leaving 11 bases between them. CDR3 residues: CASGPREYNQPQHF. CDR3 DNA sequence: TGTGCTAGTGGTCCCCGGGAATACAATCAGCCCCAGCATTTT.

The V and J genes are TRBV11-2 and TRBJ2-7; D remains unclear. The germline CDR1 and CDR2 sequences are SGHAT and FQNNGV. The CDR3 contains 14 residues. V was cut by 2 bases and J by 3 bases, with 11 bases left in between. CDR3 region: CASSLTQTFYEQYF. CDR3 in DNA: TGTGCCAGCAGCTTAACCCAGACCTTCTACGAGCAGTACTTC.

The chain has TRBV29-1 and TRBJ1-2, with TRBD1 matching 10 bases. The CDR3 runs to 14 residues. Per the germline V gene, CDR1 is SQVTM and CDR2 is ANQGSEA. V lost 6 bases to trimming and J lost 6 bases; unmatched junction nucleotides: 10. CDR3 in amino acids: CSVGTGASGDGYTF. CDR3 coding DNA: TGCAGCGTGGGGACAGGGGCCTCGGGGGATGGCTACACCTTC.

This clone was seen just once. The CDR3 DNA reads as TGTGCCAGCAGCTTCTTATCCGGGGCCAGAAGTTCGAACACTGAAGCTTTCTTT. This codes for CASSFLSGARSSNTEAFF. The rearrangement joins TRBV5-6 to TRBJ1-1; a possible D gene is TRBD1 (5 bases). CDR1 and CDR2 (germline): SGHDT, YYEEEE. The V end lost 2 bases, the J end lost 1 base, and 21 bases lay between the germline ends. The CDR3 length is 18 residues.

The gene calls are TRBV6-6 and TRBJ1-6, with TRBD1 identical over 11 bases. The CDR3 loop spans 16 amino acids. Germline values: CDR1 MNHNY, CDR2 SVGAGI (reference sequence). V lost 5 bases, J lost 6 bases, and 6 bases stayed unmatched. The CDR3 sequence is CASSTIGQGANSPLHF. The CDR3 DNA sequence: TGTGCCAGCAGTACCATCGGACAGGGGGCTAATTCACCCCTCCACTTT.

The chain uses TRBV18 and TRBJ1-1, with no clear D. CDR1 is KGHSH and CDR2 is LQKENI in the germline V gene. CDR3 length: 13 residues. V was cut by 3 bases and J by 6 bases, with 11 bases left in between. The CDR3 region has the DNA TGTGCCAGCTCACCGACCCCCGTAGCTGAAGCTTTCTTT. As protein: CASSPTPVAEAFF. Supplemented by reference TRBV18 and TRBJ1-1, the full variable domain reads NAGVMQNPRHLVRRRGQEARLRCSPMKGHSHVYWYRQLPEEGLKFMVYLQKENIIDESGMPKERFSAEFPKEGPSILRIQQVVRGDSAAYFCASSPTPVAEAFFGQGTRLTVV.

CDR3 sequence (DNA): TGTGCCAGCAGTTTCACCGAGGGACTAGTGGAAGAGACCCAGTACTTC. Translation gives CASSFTEGLVEETQYF. The rearrangement links TRBV6-5 to TRBJ2-5; 8 nucleotides align to TRBD2. V lost 4 bases and J lost 3; bases outside the gene matches: 10. The germline CDR1 and CDR2 sequences are MNHEY and SVGAGI. This CDR3 spans 16 amino acids.

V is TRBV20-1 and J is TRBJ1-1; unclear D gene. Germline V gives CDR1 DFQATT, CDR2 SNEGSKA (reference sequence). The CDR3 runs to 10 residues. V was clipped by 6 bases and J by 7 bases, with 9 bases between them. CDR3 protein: CSAWTNEAFF. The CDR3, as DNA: TGCAGTGCGTGGACCAATGAAGCTTTCTTT.

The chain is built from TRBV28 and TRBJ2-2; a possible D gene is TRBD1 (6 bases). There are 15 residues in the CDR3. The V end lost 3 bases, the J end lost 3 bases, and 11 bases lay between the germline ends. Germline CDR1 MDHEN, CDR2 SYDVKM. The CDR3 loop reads CASSFVGADTGELFF. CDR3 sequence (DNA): TGTGCCAGCAGTTTCGTGGGGGCGGACACCGGGGAGCTGTTTTTT. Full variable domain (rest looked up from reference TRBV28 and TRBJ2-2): DVKVTQSSRYLVKRTGEKVFLECVQDMDHENMFWYRQDPGLGLRLIYFSYDVKMKEKGDIPEGYSVSREKKERFSLILESASTNQTSMYLCASSFVGADTGELFFGEGSRLTVL.

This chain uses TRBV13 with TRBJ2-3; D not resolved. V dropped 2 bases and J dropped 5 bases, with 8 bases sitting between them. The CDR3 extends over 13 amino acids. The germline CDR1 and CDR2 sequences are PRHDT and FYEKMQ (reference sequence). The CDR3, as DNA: TGTGCCAGCAGCTTACAGACCGAAGATACGCAGTATTTT. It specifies CASSLQTEDTQYF.

CDR3: CASSTAGGSSSYEQYF. The CDR3 coding sequence is TGTGCCAGCAGTACAGCGGGGGGATCGAGCTCCTACGAGCAGTACTTC. This sequence joins TRBV28 and TRBJ2-7, with 9 positions matching TRBD2. There are 16 residues in the CDR3. CDR1 and CDR2 from the germline V gene are MDHEN and SYDVKM. V trimming: 5 bases; J trimming: 0 bases; junction bases outside the gene matches: 8.

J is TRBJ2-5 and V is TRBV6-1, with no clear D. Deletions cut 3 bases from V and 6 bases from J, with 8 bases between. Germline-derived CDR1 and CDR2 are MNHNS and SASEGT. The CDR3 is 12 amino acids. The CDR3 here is CASSEPEQTQYF. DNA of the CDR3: TGTGCCAGCAGTGAGCCAGAACAGACCCAGTACTTC.

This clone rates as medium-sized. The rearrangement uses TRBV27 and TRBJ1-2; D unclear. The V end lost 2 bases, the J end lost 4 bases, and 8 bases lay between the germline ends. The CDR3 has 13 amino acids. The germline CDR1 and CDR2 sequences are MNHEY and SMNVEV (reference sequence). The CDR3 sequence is CASSLSTGYGYTF. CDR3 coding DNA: TGTGCCAGCAGTTTAAGCACGGGCTATGGCTACACCTTC.

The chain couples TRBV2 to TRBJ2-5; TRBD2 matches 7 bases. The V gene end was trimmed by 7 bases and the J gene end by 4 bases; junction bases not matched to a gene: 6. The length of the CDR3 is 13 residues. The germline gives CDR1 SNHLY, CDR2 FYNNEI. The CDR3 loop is CASTPTGGETQYF. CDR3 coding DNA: TGTGCCAGCACTCCTACGGGGGGAGAGACCCAGTACTTC.

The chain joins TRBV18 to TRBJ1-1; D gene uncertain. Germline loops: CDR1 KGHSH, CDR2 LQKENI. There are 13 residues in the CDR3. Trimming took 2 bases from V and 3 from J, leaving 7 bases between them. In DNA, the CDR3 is TGTGCCAGCTCACCAAATTCGTACACTGAAGCTTTCTTT. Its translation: CASSPNSYTEAFF.

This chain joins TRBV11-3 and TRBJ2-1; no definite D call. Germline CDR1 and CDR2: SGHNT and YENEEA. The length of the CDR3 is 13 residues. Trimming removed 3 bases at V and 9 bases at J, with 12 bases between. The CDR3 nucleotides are TGTGCCAGCAGCTTCCGGCGAGAGACTGAGCAGTTCTTC. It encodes CASSFRRETEQFF.

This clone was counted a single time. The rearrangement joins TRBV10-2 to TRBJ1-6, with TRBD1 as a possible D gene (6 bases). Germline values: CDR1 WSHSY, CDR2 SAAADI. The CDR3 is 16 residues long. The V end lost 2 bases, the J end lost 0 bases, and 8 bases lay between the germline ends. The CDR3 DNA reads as TGCGCCAGCAGTGAGACAGGGTCCTCCTATAATTCACCCCTCCACTTT. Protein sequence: CASSETGSSYNSPLHF.

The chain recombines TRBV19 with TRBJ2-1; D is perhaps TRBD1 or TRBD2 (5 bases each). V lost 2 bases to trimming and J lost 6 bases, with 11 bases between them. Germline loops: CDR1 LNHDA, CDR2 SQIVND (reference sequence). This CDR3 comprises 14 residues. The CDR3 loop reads CASSIPLGANEQFF. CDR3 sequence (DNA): TGTGCCAGTAGTATACCCCTCGGGGCCAATGAGCAGTTCTTC.

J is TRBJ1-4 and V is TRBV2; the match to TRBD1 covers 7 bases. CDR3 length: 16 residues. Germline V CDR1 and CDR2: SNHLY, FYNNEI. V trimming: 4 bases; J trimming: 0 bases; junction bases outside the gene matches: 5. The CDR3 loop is CASSAQGGSTNEKLFF. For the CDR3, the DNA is TGTGCCAGCAGTGCTCAGGGGGGTTCAACTAATGAAAAACTGTTTTTT.

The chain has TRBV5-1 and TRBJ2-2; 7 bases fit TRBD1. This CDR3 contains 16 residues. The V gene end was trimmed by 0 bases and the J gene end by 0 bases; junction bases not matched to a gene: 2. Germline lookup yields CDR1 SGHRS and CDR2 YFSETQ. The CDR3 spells CASSLAQGANTGELFF. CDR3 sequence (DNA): TGCGCCAGCAGCTTGGCGCAGGGGGCGAACACCGGGGAGCTGTTTTTT.

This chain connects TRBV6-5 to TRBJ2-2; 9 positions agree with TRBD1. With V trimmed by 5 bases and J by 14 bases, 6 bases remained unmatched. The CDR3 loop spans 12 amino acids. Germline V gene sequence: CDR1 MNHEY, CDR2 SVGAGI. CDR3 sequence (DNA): TGTGCCAGCAGTACAGGGACAGGGCAACTGTTTTTT. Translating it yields CASSTGTGQLFF.

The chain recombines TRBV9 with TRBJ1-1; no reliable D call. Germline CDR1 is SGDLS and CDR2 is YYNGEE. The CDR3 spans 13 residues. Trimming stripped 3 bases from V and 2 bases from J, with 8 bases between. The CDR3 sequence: CASSEGQNTEAFF. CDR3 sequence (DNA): TGTGCCAGCAGCGAGGGCCAAAACACTGAAGCTTTCTTT.

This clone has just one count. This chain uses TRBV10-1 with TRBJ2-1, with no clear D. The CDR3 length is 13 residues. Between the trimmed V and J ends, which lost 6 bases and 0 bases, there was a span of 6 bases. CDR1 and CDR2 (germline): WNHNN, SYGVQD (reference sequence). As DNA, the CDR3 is TGCGCCAGCAGGGGCAGCTCCTACAATGAGCAGTTCTTC. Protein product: CASRGSSYNEQFF.

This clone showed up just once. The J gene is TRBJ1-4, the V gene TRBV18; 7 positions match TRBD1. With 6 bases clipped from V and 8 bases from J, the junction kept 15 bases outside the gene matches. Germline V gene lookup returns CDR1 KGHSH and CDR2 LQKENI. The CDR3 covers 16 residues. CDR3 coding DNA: TGTGCCAGCTCGCCCGGGACAGCTTTTAGTCGAGAAAAACTGTTTTTT. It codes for CASSPGTAFSREKLFF.

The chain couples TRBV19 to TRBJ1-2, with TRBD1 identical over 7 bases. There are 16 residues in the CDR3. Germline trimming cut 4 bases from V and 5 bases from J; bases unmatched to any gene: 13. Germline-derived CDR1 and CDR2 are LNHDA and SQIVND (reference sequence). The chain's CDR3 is CASSTQDREGLYGYTF. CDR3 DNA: TGTGCCAGTAGTACCCAAGACAGGGAGGGTCTGTATGGCTACACCTTC.

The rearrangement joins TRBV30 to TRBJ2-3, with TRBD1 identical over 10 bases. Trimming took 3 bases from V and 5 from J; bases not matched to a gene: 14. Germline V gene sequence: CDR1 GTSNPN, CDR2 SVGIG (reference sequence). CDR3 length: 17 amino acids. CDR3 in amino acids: CAWSPPGQGKVLDTQYF. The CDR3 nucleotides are TGTGCCTGGAGCCCCCCGGGACAGGGGAAGGTGTTAGATACGCAGTATTTT.

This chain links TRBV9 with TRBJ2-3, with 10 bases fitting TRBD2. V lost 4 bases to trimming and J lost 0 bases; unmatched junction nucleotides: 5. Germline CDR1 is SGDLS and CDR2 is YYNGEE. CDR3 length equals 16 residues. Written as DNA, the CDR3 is TGTGCCAGCAGCCCAGGGACTAGCGTAAGCACAGATACGCAGTATTTT. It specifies CASSPGTSVSTDTQYF.

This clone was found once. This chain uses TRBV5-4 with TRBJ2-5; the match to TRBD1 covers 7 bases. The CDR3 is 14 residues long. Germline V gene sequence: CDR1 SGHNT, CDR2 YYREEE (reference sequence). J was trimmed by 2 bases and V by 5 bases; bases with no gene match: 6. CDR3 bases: TGTGCCAGCAGAAATACAGGGGATCAAGAGACCCAGTACTTC. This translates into CASRNTGDQETQYF.